A selection of T cell receptor beta chains follows, all from one sample in a study of human T cells and chemical hapten exposure. TCRdb reprocessed the RACE reads via MiXCR and lists one record per CDR3 protein. The sample has about 350,000 distinct CDR3 sequences, about 5.4% seen once; the top ten hold 7% to 10%. Sequences were derived from whole blood, sampled in connection with sensitization to the hapten diphenylcyclopropenone (DPC). These receptors all stem from a woman in her late teens or twenties with alopecia areata. Some clones in this sample may be carry-over from other donors' samples. The CDR3 runs from the conserved cysteine through the conserved F or W.

V gene	J gene	CDR3 protein
TRBV7-9	TRBJ1-4	CASSLDEFWVRTEEKLFF
TRBV6-6	TRBJ1-2	CASSYSDRFRGGDYGYTF
TRBV6-2/TRBV6-3	TRBJ2-6	CASSPAPFTRDSGLSGANVLTF
TRBV11-1	TRBJ2-3	CASNVGLFTDTQYF
TRBV6-2/TRBV6-3	TRBJ1-2	CASRSTVYGYTF
TRBV7-8	TRBJ1-2	CASSSFSLTNYGYTF
TRBV29-1	TRBJ1-2	CSVEVEVGANYGYTF
TRBV11-1	TRBJ2-5	CASSTRQGDGETQYF
TRBV29-1	TRBJ2-4	CSVVGIVAKNIQYF
TRBV2	TRBJ2-3	CASSGEGGADTQYF
TRBV7-9	TRBJ1-5	CASSPGTGRDQPQHF
TRBV10-3	TRBJ2-6	CAISDITGSAGANVLTF
TRBV6-6	TRBJ2-7	CASSTPGPVYEQYF
TRBV20-1	TRBJ1-5	CSARAAGGRVNQPQHF
TRBV20-1	TRBJ2-3	CSPSGASTDTQYF
TRBV27	TRBJ2-3	CASRRDRTDTQYF
TRBV25-1	TRBJ2-5	CASSEWSNQETQYF
TRBV6-2/TRBV6-3	TRBJ1-6	CASSPSSKNRDRVESPLHF